The source of this T cell receptor beta chain is a study of shared T cell receptors in the human thymus. Germline V gives CDR1 MNHEY, CDR2 SMNVEV (reference sequence). V shed 4 bases, J shed 7 bases, and the junction held 8 bases outside the gene matches. This CDR3 spans 16 amino acids. Only in-frame clones appear in the TCRdb table, and some are missing; sequencing was by immunoSEQ multiplex PCR. The profile covers hundreds of thousands of clones, with 70% to 90% appearing a single time and about 0.01% taken by the ten largest. This same sample was also taken into another study, of human thymus T cells. That publication notes: Thymic repertoires from unrelated individuals overlapped highly, related research reported.

This clonotype was sampled from a boy under two years old with a congenital heart defect. Sequencing used thymocytes. This rearrangement joins TRBV27 to TRBJ2-1, with 12 bases fitting TRBD2. For the CDR3, the DNA is TGTGCCAGCAGTTCTAGCGGGAGGGCCGATTGGAATGAGCAGTTCTTC. Translation gives CASSSSGRADWNEQFF.